These 22 T cell receptor beta chains were sequenced from one sample in a study of T cells in Graves' hyperthyroidism and ophthalmopathy. It was RNA transcripts that yielded the amplified TCR beta CDR3 regions. HTBI primers were employed in a first-round RT-PCR of the TCR CDR3. One entry per CDR3 protein, called by TCRdb with MiXCR from the multiplex PCR reads. The data hold some 200,000 distinct CDR3 sequences, with approximately 16% observed a single time. Sequencing used blood. These receptors all come from a woman aged 45-59 years with Graves' hyperthyroidism.

This clonotype was found many times. The chain is built from TRBV7-8 and TRBJ2-1; D unresolved. CDR3 length: 16 amino acids. Trimming shortened V by 1 base and J by 0 bases, and 10 bases separated the two germline ends. CDR1 is SGHVS, CDR2 FQNEAQ, per germline. Here the CDR3 reads CASSLDRDDSYNEQFF. In DNA, the CDR3 is TGTGCCAGCAGCTTAGATCGCGACGACTCCTACAATGAGCAGTTCTTC.

Many counts were recorded for this clonotype. The CDR3 loop is CASSRGNTIYF. The CDR3 DNA reads as TGTGCCAGCAGCCGTGGAAACACCATATATTTT. The chain couples TRBV6-1 to TRBJ1-3; no definite D call. Germline CDR1 MNHNS, CDR2 SASEGT. This CDR3 has 11 residues. The V and J ends lost 6 bases and 3 bases respectively, with 3 bases between them.

This clonotype was seen ten or more times. V is TRBV27 and J is TRBJ2-6; the match to TRBD1 covers 7 bases. Per germline, CDR1 MNHEY and CDR2 SMNVEV (reference sequence). The CDR3 is made up of 18 amino acids. V was clipped by 6 bases and J by 4 bases; unmatched bases: 15. The CDR3 region has the DNA TGTGCCAGCAGCCGCCCTTTAGGGGGCGGGTTAGGGGCCAACGTCCTGACTTTC. Its protein is CASSRPLGGGLGANVLTF.

This clonotype was recorded a few times. The chain uses TRBV6-1 and TRBJ1-1, with a possible D match to TRBD1 (5 bases). The V end was cut by 10 bases, the J end by 2 bases, with 11 bases between. The CDR3 runs 12 residues. Germline-derived CDR1 and CDR2 are MNHNS and SASEGT. The CDR3, as DNA: TGTGCCACCCCTAGGGGTAACACTGAAGCTTTCTTT. It translates to CATPRGNTEAFF.

The J gene is TRBJ1-4, the V gene TRBV19; D remains unclear. V lost 8 bases and J 3 bases, leaving 10 bases between the germline ends. CDR3 length equals 13 residues. Per germline, CDR1 LNHDA and CDR2 SQIVND (reference sequence). DNA of the CDR3: TGTGCCAGTCAGGACGGCCCTAATGAAAAACTGTTTTTT. Translation gives CASQDGPNEKLFF.

At least ten counts were recorded for this clonotype. V gene TRBV11-1 combines with J gene TRBJ2-1; TRBD2 aligns across 10 bases. From germline, CDR1 is SGHAT and CDR2 FQDESV (reference sequence). This CDR3 contains 17 residues. Trimming took 4 bases from V and 9 from J; bases not matched to a gene: 15. CDR3 DNA sequence: TGTGCCAGCAGCTCCGGGGGACTAGCGTATCGGTCGGGTGAGCAGTTCTTC. Protein: CASSSGGLAYRSGEQFF.

This chain links TRBV20-1 with TRBJ2-1; 15 nucleotides match TRBD2. Germline CDR1 DFQATT, CDR2 SNEGSKA (reference sequence). The ends lost 5 bases at V and 6 bases at J; junction bases unmatched: 5. There are 15 residues in the CDR3. The CDR3 region has the DNA TGCAGTGCTCGGACTAGCGGGAGGGCCGTCAATGAGCAGTTCTTC. Its translation: CSARTSGRAVNEQFF.

This clonotype was detected ten times or more. The CDR3 reads CASSQEARTPEGGYTF. The CDR3, as DNA: TGCGCCAGCAGCCAAGAAGCAAGAACGCCTGAGGGAGGCTACACCTTC. The rearrangement uses TRBV4-1 and TRBJ1-2, with unresolved D. The CDR3 length is 16 residues. Trimming removed 0 bases at V and 8 bases at J, with 19 bases between. CDR1 and CDR2 (germline): MGHRA, YSYEKL.

The V call is TRBV3-1, the J call TRBJ2-1; 9 nucleotides agree with TRBD2. The CDR3 covers 14 residues. CDR1 LGHDT and CDR2 YNNKEL come from the germline V gene (reference sequence). V lost 4 bases, J lost 6 bases, and 4 bases stayed unmatched. The CDR3 nucleotides read TGTGCCAGCAGCCCGGGACTAGCTGTCAATGAGCAGTTCTTC. This encodes CASSPGLAVNEQFF.

This clonotype has a count of ten or more. CDR3 protein: CSARSPQSAGIQETQYF. CDR3 nucleotide sequence: TGCAGTGCTAGATCCCCCCAGTCCGCGGGAATCCAAGAGACCCAGTACTTC. The rearrangement links TRBV20-1 to TRBJ2-5, with a weak D call TRBD2 (6 bases). This CDR3 spans 17 amino acids. The germline gives CDR1 DFQATT, CDR2 SNEGSKA (reference sequence). V was pared by 2 bases and J by 1 base, with 20 bases between.

This clonotype occurred many times. V is TRBV12-3 or TRBV12-4 and J is TRBJ2-1; D is possibly TRBD2 (6 bases). This CDR3 is built from 14 residues. Between the trimmed V and J ends, which lost 6 bases and 7 bases, there was a span of 16 bases. In nucleotides, the CDR3 is TGTGCCAGCAGAGTGGAGGGCCGGGGGAATGAGCAGTTCTTC. Encoded protein: CASRVEGRGNEQFF.

The V gene is TRBV30, the J gene TRBJ2-5; TRBD2 matches at 15 bases. J gave up 7 bases and V 1 base, and 4 bases lay outside the gene matches. Germline V gene data show CDR1 as GTSNPN and CDR2 as SVGIG (reference sequence). The CDR3 totals 15 residues. CDR3 in amino acids: CAWSEKGLAGGTQYF. For the CDR3, the DNA is TGTGCCTGGAGTGAAAAGGGACTAGCGGGGGGGACCCAGTACTTC. The full variable domain, its missing parts supplied by reference TRBV30 and TRBJ2-5, is SQTIHQWPATLVQPVGSPLSLECTVEGTSNPNLYWYRQAAGRGLQLLFYSVGIGQISSEVPQNLSASRPQDRQFILSSKKLLLSDSGFYLCAWSEKGLAGGTQYFGPGTRLLVL.

There are many counts of this clonotype. This chain uses TRBV12-3 or TRBV12-4 with TRBJ1-2; D possibly corresponds to TRBD1 (6 bases). This CDR3 comprises 13 residues. V was shortened by 6 bases and J by 8 bases, with 16 bases between the two germline ends. CDR3 in DNA: TGTGCCAGCAGATCGGACAGCTCGTTAGGCTACACCTTC. The encoded protein is CASRSDSSLGYTF.

This clonotype has ten or more counts. The chain has TRBV7-8 and TRBJ2-3; D gene unclear. In germline, CDR1 is SGHVS, CDR2 FQNEAQ. This CDR3 comprises 14 residues. V was shortened by 3 bases and J by 3 bases, with 10 bases between the two germline ends. The CDR3 sequence: CASSFLERTDTQYF. In DNA form, the CDR3 reads TGTGCCAGCAGCTTCCTCGAGAGGACAGATACGCAGTATTTT.

V gene TRBV20-1 combines with J gene TRBJ2-7; TRBD2 aligns across 9 bases. V trimming: 6 bases; J trimming: 2 bases; junction bases outside the gene matches: 8. Germline-derived CDR1 and CDR2 are DFQATT and SNEGSKA (reference sequence). This CDR3 is 14 amino acids long. CDR3 amino acids: CSAPRLAEPYEQYF. The CDR3 DNA is TGCAGTGCGCCCAGACTAGCGGAACCCTACGAGCAGTACTTC.

This clonotype occurred a few times. This chain links TRBV20-1 with TRBJ2-3, with a possible D match to TRBD2 (6 bases). CDR1 DFQATT and CDR2 SNEGSKA come from the germline V gene (reference sequence). The ends were cut back, 6 bases at V and 5 bases at J, with 18 bases in the middle. The CDR3 is 14 amino acids. The chain's CDR3 is CSANLGRMGDTQYF. The CDR3 nucleotides are TGCAGTGCCAACCTCGGGAGAATGGGAGATACGCAGTATTTT.

The chain carries TRBV19 and TRBJ2-7; 7 bases align to TRBD2. The CDR3 is 13 amino acids. Germline loops: CDR1 LNHDA, CDR2 SQIVND (reference sequence). After removal of 0 bases from V and 12 bases from J, the junction contained 8 bases not matched to a gene. The CDR3 loop is CASSIESGGMPYF. CDR3 DNA sequence: TGTGCCAGTAGTATAGAATCGGGGGGAATGCCGTACTTC.

The genes are TRBV29-1 and TRBJ1-2; D perhaps matches TRBD1 (6 bases). The ends were cut back, 8 bases at V and 6 bases at J, with 13 bases in the middle. CDR1 and CDR2 from the germline V gene are SQVTM and ANQGSEA. The CDR3 contains 11 residues. The CDR3 protein is CSQGGGDGYTF. The CDR3 DNA sequence: TGCAGCCAAGGGGGAGGGGATGGCTACACCTTC.

This clonotype was counted ten times or more. J is TRBJ1-2 and V is TRBV19; 11 positions match TRBD1. The ends lost 4 bases at V and 6 bases at J; junction bases unmatched: 7. From germline, CDR1 is LNHDA and CDR2 SQIVND (reference sequence). The CDR3 length is 15 residues. The CDR3 reads CASSTSGTGGDGYTF. In nucleotides, the CDR3 is TGTGCCAGTAGTACGTCCGGGACAGGGGGTGATGGCTACACCTTC.

This clonotype was seen repeatedly, ten times or more. The chain uses TRBV3-1 and TRBJ2-7; a possible D gene is TRBD1 (5 bases). The V and J ends lost 4 bases and 4 bases respectively, with 14 bases between them. The CDR3 length is 14 residues. Germline values: CDR1 LGHDT, CDR2 YNNKEL (reference sequence). The CDR3 DNA is TGTGCCAGCAGCCCCCCAGGGCTGGAATACGAGCAGTACTTC. Residues: CASSPPGLEYEQYF.

This clonotype was observed a handful of times. The chain employs TRBV11-2 and TRBJ2-7, with D tentatively TRBD2 (6 bases). The CDR3 sequence is 17 residues long. Germline V gene sequence: CDR1 SGHAT, CDR2 FQNNGV. V lost 8 bases to trimming and J lost 3 bases, with 26 bases between them. This chain's CDR3 is CASSPSPGLQTVYEQYF. The CDR3 DNA reads as TGTGCCAGCTCACCAAGCCCGGGACTCCAAACCGTCTACGAGCAGTACTTC.

The chain combines TRBV6-1 with TRBJ1-2; 7 bases match TRBD1. Trimming took 6 bases from V and 1 from J; bases not matched to a gene: 8. Germline CDR1 is MNHNS and CDR2 is SASEGT. CDR3 length equals 15 residues. Here the CDR3 DNA reads TGTGCCAGCAGGCTCGTTCGGGACAGTAACTATGGCTACACCTTC. It codes for CASRLVRDSNYGYTF.